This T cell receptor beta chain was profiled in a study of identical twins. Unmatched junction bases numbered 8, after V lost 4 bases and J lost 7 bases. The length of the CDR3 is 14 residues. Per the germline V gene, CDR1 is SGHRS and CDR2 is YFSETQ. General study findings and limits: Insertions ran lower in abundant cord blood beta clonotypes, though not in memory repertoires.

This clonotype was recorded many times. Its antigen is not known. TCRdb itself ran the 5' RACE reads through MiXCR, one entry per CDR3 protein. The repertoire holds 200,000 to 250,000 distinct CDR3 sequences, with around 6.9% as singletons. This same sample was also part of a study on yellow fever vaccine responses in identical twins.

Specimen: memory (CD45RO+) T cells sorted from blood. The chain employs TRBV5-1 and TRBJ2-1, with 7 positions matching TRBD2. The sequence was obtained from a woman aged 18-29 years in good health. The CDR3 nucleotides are TGCGCCAGCAGCCTGCTTGGGGGGGGGAATGAGCAGTTCTTC. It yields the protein CASSLLGGGNEQFF.